Shown below are 3 T cell receptor beta chains from a single sample sequenced in a study of T cell responses to AZD1222 COVID-19 vaccine. The data were produced by immunoSEQ multiplex PCR, yet TCRdb's version contains in-frame clones alone and is incomplete. Of 140,000 to 150,000 clones listed, approximately 89% are singletons. Here the sequenced sample was peripheral blood, taken 28 days after the second AZD1222 dose. Receptors were obtained from an adult who received the AZD1222 COVID-19 vaccine.

The V gene is TRBV4-1, the J gene TRBJ2-7, with 11 bases matching TRBD2. The CDR3 contains 14 residues. J gave up 3 bases and V 4 bases, and 2 bases lay outside the gene matches. In germline, CDR1 is MGHRA, CDR2 YSYEKL. CDR3 sequence reads: CASSLGLAGYEQYF. The DNA of the CDR3 is TGCGCCAGCAGCCTCGGACTAGCGGGCTACGAGCAGTACTTC.

This clone was seen only a few times. The chain joins TRBV19 to TRBJ1-4; 8 bases map to TRBD1. Trimming took 5 bases from V and 4 from J; bases not matched to a gene: 6. The CDR3 loop spans 15 amino acids. CDR1 and CDR2 from the germline V gene are LNHDA and SQIVND (reference sequence). CDR3 coding DNA: TGTGCCAGTAGTGGACAGGGTTCCCGTAATGAAAAACTGTTTTTT. This sequence encodes CASSGQGSRNEKLFF.

This chain uses TRBV4-1 with TRBJ1-1, with D possibly being TRBD1 (5 bases). The CDR3 has 18 residues. V was cut by 4 bases and J by 2 bases, with 23 bases left in between. Germline V gene lookup returns CDR1 MGHRA and CDR2 YSYEKL. CDR3 in amino acids: CASSRSFGLLGGNTEAFF. DNA for the CDR3: TGCGCCAGCAGCCGCTCGTTTGGATTGCTCGGGGGAAACACTGAAGCTTTCTTT.